The T cell receptor (beta chain) under discussion was sequenced for a study of tumor-infiltrating lymphocytes in localized non-small cell lung cancer. Study at large: Tumor tissue and non-adjacent uninvolved lung came from each patient.

Comments on this clone: Its antigen is undetermined.

Here immunoSEQ multiplex PCR was the method, and the copy in TCRdb shows in-frame clones only, minus some. Here the sample spans around 12,000 clones, over 80% being singletons. Study-wide findings and caveats: T-cell fraction did not differ between immunotypes IM1 and IM2. Different pieces of the same tissue were used for each assay. Available tissue quantity limited TCR sequencing to a patient subset.

This CDR3 spans 16 amino acids. Germline loops: CDR1 LGHNA, CDR2 YSLEER. V was clipped by 0 bases and J by 7 bases; unmatched bases: 5. This receptor was identified in a human donor with non-small cell lung cancer. This chain connects TRBV4-3 to TRBJ1-6, with 8 positions matching TRBD1. What was sequenced was uninvolved lung tissue not adjacent to the tumor. The CDR3 DNA follows: TGCGCCAGCAGCCAAGATTCCAGGGACAGGAATTCACCCCTCCACTTT. Translation: CASSQDSRDRNSPLHF.